Listed below are T cell receptor beta chains from one sample, sequenced in a study of blood T cell repertoires in COVID-19. Sequencing was performed with immunoSEQ multiplex PCR; in TCRdb, only in-frame clones are kept and a portion is missing. The data contain 200,000 to 300,000 clones, about nine tenths of them singletons. Sequencing was performed on peripheral blood. All receptors come from a man between 40 and 49 years old who had recovered from COVID-19. Each CDR3 is given with its conserved first and last residue. D genes are given only for firm matches. Where a row states a size, it is once, few, many or the class of an expanded clone; other rows omit it.

-,TRBV6-2/TRBV6-3,TRBD2,TRBJ2-1,CASSLRLAGDEQFF,TGTGCCAGCAGTTTACGACTAGCGGGAGATGAGCAGTTCTTC
once,TRBV13,-,TRBJ2-5,CASSLGRGQETQYF,TGTGCCAGCAGCTTAGGCCGGGGGCAAGAGACCCAGTACTTC
-,TRBV6-1,-,TRBJ2-5,CASSEMGAWGETQYF,TGTGCCAGCAGTGAAATGGGGGCTTGGGGAGAGACCCAGTACTTC
-,TRBV5-1,-,TRBJ2-5,CASSLLGGTQETQYF,TGCGCCAGCAGCTTGTTGGGGGGAACCCAAGAGACCCAGTACTTC
-,TRBV5-1,-,TRBJ2-4,CASSLGRVAKNIQYF,TGCGCCAGCAGCTTGGGCCGGGTAGCCAAAAACATTCAGTACTTC
few,TRBV6-2/TRBV6-3,-,TRBJ1-2,CASSSGTNYGYTF,TGTGCCAGCAGTTCCGGGACTAACTATGGCTACACCTTC
-,TRBV9,-,TRBJ1-2,CASSVDNGANYGYTF,TGTGCCAGCAGCGTAGACAACGGAGCTAACTATGGCTACACCTTC
-,TRBV9,TRBD2,TRBJ2-5,CASSERPGAGVETQYF,TGTGCCAGCAGCGAGAGGCCCGGGGCGGGGGTTGAGACCCAGTACTTC
-,TRBV7-6,-,TRBJ2-3,CASSLGREDTQYF,TGTGCCAGCAGCTTAGGCCGGGAGGATACGCAGTATTTT
once,TRBV5-6,-,TRBJ1-2,CASSVTLLDTNYGYTF,TGTGCCAGCAGCGTTACCCTCCTGGACACTAACTATGGCTACACCTTC
-,TRBV6-5,TRBD1,TRBJ1-2,CASSSGTGGDYGYTF,TGTGCCAGCAGTTCCGGGACAGGGGGCGACTATGGCTACACCTTC
-,TRBV6-1,-,TRBJ2-6,CASSGTGSSGANVLTF,TGTGCCAGCAGTGGGACGGGAAGCTCTGGGGCCAACGTCCTGACTTTC
-,TRBV9,-,TRBJ2-7,CASSGGGQISYEQYF,TGTGCCAGCAGCGGGGGCGGTCAGATATCCTACGAGCAGTACTTC
-,TRBV24-1,TRBD2,TRBJ2-1,CAASGGRTYNEQFF,TGTGCCGCCTCGGGGGGACGGACTTACAATGAGCAGTTCTTC
-,TRBV7-2,-,TRBJ2-7,CASSIQGSLGYEQYF,TGTGCCAGCAGCATACAGGGTTCCCTCGGCTACGAGCAGTACTTC
once,TRBV7-9,TRBD1,TRBJ2-1,CASSRGPGGSYNEQFF,TGTGCCAGCAGCCGGGGCCCAGGGGGCTCCTACAATGAGCAGTTCTTC